The T cell receptor beta chain described here comes from a study of blood T cell repertoires in COVID-19. Overall study context: Material from acute and convalescent COVID-19 was sourced from the United States, Italy and Spain. The analysed material was cDNA or gDNA that came from T cells, B-cell-depleted T cells, or PBMCs.

This CDR3 has 12 amino acids. Germline CDR1 reads SGHTA; CDR2 reads FQGTGA. V dropped 5 bases and J dropped 10; count of bases not matched to a gene: 5. In the authors' methods: Cell counts per sample came from amplifying reference gene primers. Profiled with immunoSEQ multiplex PCR; TCRdb holds only in-frame clones, not every one. D and trimming were read from the DNA, whereas the V and J calls and clone size are those reported in that table. The table records around 200,000 clones, approximately 87% of them present only once. This receptor was identified in a man in his sixties who had recovered from COVID-19. The chain couples TRBV7-3 to TRBJ1-1; TRBD1 aligns across 9 bases. Material for sequencing was peripheral blood. The DNA for the CDR3 is TGTGCCAGCAGCATACAGGGGGCCGGAGCTTTCTTT. Amino acids: CASSIQGAGAFF.